This TCR beta chain was retrieved from a study of blood T cell repertoires in COVID-19. About the study: COVID-19 samples, acute and convalescent, were from the United States, Italy and Spain. PBMCs, B-cell-depleted T cells, or T cells provided the cDNA or gDNA that made up the material.

Here immunoSEQ multiplex PCR was the method, and the copy in TCRdb shows in-frame clones only, minus some. The repertoire has a few hundred thousand clones, 70% to 90% of them found once; the top ten carry 0.7% to 0.9%. Germline assignment: CDR1 MNHEY and CDR2 SVGEGT. The V and J ends lost 0 bases and 4 bases respectively, with 7 bases between them. The CDR3 extends over 14 amino acids. This clone appeared a few times. Enrolment of Seattle patients took place during active infection, and they were followed longitudinally. The chain joins TRBV6-2 or TRBV6-3 to TRBJ1-5; D is ambiguous. The source material was peripheral blood. The receptor comes from a human donor with COVID-19, enrolled during active disease. The donor label of this sample is uncertain. The CDR3 DNA is TGTGCCAGCAGTTACTCAAATTCAAATCAGCCCCAGCATTTT. Translating it yields CASSYSNSNQPQHF.